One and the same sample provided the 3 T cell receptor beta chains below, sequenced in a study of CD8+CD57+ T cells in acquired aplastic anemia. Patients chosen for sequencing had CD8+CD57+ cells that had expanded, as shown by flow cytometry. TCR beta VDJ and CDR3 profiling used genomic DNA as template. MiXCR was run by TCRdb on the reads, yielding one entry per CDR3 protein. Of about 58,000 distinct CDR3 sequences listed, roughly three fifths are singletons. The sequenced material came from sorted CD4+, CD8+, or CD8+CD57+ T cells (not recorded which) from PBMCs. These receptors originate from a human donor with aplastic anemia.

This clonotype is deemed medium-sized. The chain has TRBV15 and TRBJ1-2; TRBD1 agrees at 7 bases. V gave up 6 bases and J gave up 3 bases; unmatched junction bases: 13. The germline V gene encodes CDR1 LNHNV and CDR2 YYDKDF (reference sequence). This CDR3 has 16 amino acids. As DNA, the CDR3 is TGTGCCACCAGTGGCCAGGGGGTAGCTCACGACTATGGCTACACCTTC. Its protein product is CATSGQGVAHDYGYTF.

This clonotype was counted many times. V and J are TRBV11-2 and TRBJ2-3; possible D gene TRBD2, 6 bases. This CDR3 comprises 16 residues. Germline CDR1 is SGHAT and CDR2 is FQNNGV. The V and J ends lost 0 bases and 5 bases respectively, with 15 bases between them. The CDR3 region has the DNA TGTGCCAGCAGCTTAGATACTAGCCCCGGCGGAGATACGCAGTATTTT. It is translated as CASSLDTSPGGDTQYF. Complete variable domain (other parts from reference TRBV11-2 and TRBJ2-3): EAGVAQSPRYKIIEKRQSVAFWCNPISGHATLYWYQQILGQGPKLLIQFQNNGVVDDSQLPKDRFSAERLKGVDSTLKIQPAKLEDSAVYLCASSLDTSPGGDTQYFGPGTRLTVL.

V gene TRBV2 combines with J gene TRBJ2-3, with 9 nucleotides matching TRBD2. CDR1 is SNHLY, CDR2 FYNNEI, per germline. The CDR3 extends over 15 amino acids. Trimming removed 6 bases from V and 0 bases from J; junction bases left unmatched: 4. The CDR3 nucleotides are TGTGCCAGCAGGCGGGGGGGCCCAAGCACAGATACGCAGTATTTT. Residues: CASRRGGPSTDTQYF.